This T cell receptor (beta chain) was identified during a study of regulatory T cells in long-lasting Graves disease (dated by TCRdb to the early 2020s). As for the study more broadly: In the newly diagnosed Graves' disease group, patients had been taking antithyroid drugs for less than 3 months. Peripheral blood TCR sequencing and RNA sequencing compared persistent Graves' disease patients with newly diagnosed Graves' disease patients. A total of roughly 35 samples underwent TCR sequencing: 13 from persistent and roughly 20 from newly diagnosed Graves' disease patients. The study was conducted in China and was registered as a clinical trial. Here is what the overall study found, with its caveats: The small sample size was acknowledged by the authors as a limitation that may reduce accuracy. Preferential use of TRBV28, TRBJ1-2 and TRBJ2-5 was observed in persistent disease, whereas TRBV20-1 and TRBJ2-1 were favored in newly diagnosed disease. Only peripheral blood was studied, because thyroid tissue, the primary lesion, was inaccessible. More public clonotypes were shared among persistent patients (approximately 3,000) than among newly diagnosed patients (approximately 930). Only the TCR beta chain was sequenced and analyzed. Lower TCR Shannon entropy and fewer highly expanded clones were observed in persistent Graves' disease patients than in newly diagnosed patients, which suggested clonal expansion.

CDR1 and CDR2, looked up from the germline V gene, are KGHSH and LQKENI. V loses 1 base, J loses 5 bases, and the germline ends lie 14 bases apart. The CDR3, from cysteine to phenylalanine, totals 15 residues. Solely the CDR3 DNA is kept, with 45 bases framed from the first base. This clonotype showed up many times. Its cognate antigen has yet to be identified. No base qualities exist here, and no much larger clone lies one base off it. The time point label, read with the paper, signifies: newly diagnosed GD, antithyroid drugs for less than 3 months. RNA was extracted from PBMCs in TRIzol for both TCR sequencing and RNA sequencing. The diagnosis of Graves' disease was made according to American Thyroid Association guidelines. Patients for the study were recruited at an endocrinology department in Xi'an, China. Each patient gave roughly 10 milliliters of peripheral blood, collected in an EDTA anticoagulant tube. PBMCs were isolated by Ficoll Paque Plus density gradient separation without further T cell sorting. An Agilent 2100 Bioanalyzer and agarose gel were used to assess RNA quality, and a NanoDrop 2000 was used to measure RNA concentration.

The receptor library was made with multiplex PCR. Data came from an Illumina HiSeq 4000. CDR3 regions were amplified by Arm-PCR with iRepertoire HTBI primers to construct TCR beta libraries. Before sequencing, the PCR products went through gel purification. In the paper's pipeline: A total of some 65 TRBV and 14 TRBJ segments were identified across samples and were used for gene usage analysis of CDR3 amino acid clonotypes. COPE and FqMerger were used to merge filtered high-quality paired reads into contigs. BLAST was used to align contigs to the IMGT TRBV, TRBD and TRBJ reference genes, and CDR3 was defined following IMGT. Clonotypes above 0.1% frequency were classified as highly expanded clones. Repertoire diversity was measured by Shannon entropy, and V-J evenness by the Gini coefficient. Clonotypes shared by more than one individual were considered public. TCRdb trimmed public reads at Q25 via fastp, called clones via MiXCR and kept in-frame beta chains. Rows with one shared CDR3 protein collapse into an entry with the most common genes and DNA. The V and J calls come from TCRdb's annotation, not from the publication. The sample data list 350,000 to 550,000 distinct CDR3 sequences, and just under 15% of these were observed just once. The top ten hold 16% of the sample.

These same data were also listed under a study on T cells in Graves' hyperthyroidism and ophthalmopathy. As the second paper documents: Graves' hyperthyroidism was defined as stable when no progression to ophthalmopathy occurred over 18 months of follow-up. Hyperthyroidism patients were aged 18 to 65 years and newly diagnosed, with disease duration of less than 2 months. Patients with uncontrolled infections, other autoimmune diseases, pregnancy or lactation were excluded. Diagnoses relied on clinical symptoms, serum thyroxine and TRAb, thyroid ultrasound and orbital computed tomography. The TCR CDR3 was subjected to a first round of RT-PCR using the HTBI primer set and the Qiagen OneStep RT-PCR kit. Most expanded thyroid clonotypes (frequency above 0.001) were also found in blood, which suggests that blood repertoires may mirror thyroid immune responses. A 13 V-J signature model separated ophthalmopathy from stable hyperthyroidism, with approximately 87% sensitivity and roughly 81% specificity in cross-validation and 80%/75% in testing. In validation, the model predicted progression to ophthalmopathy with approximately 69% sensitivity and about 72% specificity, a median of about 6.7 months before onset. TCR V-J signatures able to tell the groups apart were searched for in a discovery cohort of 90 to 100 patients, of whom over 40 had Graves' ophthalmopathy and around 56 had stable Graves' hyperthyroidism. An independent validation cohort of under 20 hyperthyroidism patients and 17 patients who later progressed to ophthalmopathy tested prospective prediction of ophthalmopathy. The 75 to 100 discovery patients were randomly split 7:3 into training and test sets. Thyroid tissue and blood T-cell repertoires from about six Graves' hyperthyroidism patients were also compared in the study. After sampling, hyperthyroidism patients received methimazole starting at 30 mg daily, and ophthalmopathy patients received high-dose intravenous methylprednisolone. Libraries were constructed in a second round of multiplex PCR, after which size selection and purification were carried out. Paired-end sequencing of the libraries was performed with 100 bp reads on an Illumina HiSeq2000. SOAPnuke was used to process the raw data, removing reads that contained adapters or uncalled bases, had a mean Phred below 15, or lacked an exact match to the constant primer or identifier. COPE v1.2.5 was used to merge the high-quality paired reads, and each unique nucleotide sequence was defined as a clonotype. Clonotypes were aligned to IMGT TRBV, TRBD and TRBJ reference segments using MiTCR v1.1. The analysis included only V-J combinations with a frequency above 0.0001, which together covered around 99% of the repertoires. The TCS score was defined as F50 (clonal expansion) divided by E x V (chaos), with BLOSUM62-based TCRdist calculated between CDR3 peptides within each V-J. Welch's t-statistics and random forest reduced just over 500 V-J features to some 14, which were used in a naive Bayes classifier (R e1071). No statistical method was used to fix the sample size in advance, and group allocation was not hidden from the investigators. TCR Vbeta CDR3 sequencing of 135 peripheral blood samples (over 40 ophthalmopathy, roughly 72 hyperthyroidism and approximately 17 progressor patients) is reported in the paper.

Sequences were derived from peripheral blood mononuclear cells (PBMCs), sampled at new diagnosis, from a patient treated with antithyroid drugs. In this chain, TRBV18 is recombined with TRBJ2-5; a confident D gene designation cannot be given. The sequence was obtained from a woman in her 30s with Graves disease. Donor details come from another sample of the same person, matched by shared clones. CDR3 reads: CASSPQEVRSETQYF. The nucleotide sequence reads TGTGCCAGCTCACCACAAGAGGTCCGATCGGAGACCCAGTACTTC. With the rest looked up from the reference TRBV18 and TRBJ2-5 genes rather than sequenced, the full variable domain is NAGVMQNPRHLVRRRGQEARLRCSPMKGHSHVYWYRQLPEEGLKFMVYLQKENIIDESGMPKERFSAEFPKEGPSILRIQQVVRGDSAAYFCASSPQEVRSETQYFGPGTRLLVL.